The 19 T cell receptor beta chains reported below all come from one sample, sequenced in a study of blood T cell repertoires in COVID-19. Using immunoSEQ multiplex PCR, the repertoire was profiled, and TCRdb retains in-frame clones only, with some absent. The sample lists 280,000 or so clones, approximately 83% occurring once. The sample comprised peripheral blood. These receptors were taken from a woman in her forties or fifties who had recovered from COVID-19.

This clone was seen once. This CDR3 reads CARDRESNSPLHF. Here the CDR3 DNA reads TGTGCCAGGGACCGGGAGTCGAATTCACCCCTCCACTTT. The chain joins TRBV28 to TRBJ1-6; the D is unclear. Germline V gene data show CDR1 as MDHEN and CDR2 as SYDVKM. V was pared by 9 bases and J by 7 bases, with 13 bases between. The CDR3 runs 13 residues.

This chain connects TRBV5-4 to TRBJ2-1; TRBD2 might be the D (6 bases). The CDR3 loop spans 14 amino acids. Per germline, CDR1 SGHNT and CDR2 YYREEE (reference sequence). V was trimmed by 4 bases and J by 6 bases, leaving 14 bases between them. CDR3 in DNA: TGTGCCAGCAGCCCGGAGGGCCTGGGCAATGAGCAGTTCTTC. It codes for CASSPEGLGNEQFF.

Turning to this clone: This sample also contains other DNA sequences that code for the same CDR3. V and J are TRBV24-1 and TRBJ2-3; 10 bases align to TRBD2. This CDR3 spans 16 amino acids. Germline trimming cut 4 bases from V and 0 bases from J; bases unmatched to any gene: 3. Looked up from germline, CDR1 is KGHDR and CDR2 is SFDVKD. The CDR3 DNA reads TGTGCCACCAGTGAACCGACTAGCGGGAGCACAGATACGCAGTATTTT. Protein product: CATSEPTSGSTDTQYF.

The rearrangement uses TRBV28 and TRBJ2-2; TRBD1 might be the D (6 bases). Germline V gene sequence: CDR1 MDHEN, CDR2 SYDVKM. V shed 10 bases and J shed 0 bases, with 9 bases lying between them. There are 13 residues in the CDR3. The CDR3 sequence: CAIGTTNTGELFF. CDR3 coding DNA: TGTGCCATCGGGACAACGAACACCGGGGAGCTGTTTTTT.

Written as DNA, the CDR3 is TGTGCCAGCAGTTACCAAGGGGTAAACTATGGCTACACCTTC. The encoded protein is CASSYQGVNYGYTF. The rearrangement uses TRBV6-6 and TRBJ1-2, with TRBD1 as a possible D gene (5 bases). Looked up from germline, CDR1 is MNHNY and CDR2 is SVGAGI (reference sequence). The CDR3 has 14 residues. V was cut by 2 bases and J by 2 bases, with 9 bases left in between.

The rearrangement joins TRBV6-2 or TRBV6-3 to TRBJ1-4, with D possibly being TRBD1 (6 bases). This CDR3 spans 15 amino acids. Trimming took 4 bases from V and 2 from J, leaving 11 bases between them. Germline V gene lookup returns CDR1 MNHEY and CDR2 SVGEGT. This CDR3 reads CASSSTQGTNEKLFF. CDR3 nucleotides: TGTGCCAGCAGTTCAACGCAGGGGACTAATGAAAAACTGTTTTTT.

The J gene is TRBJ2-1, the V gene TRBV29-1; D call uncertain. This CDR3 has 13 amino acids. V lost 4 bases and J lost 8, with 15 bases in between. CDR1 and CDR2 from the germline V gene are SQVTM and ANQGSEA. The CDR3 is CSVGRVRNHEQFF. Written as DNA, the CDR3 is TGCAGCGTTGGGAGAGTTAGGAATCATGAGCAGTTCTTC.

Here the CDR3 reads CASSTTGGPLTSGNTIYF. DNA for the CDR3: TGTGCCAGTAGTACGACAGGGGGCCCCTTGACTTCTGGAAACACCATATATTTT. V and J are TRBV19 and TRBJ1-3; TRBD1 aligns across 10 bases. The CDR3 loop spans 18 amino acids. V gave up 4 bases and J gave up 1 base; unmatched junction bases: 10. Germline values: CDR1 LNHDA, CDR2 SQIVND (reference sequence).

The V call is TRBV11-1, the J call TRBJ1-1; D is undetermined. V was trimmed by 2 bases and J by 1 base, leaving 11 bases between them. From germline, CDR1 is SGHAT and CDR2 FQDESV (reference sequence). There are 15 residues in the CDR3. The CDR3 is CASSLNPYRNTEAFF. The CDR3 region has the DNA TGTGCCAGCAGCTTAAATCCCTATAGGAACACTGAAGCTTTCTTT.

The J gene is TRBJ2-5, the V gene TRBV28; perhaps TRBD1 as D (6 bases). CDR1 MDHEN and CDR2 SYDVKM come from the germline V gene. CDR3 length: 15 amino acids. V lost 5 bases to trimming and J lost 5 bases, with 18 bases between them. The CDR3 DNA reads TGTGCCAGCAGTCTTTTGGGGGCTGTTGGGGAGACCCAGTACTTC. Protein: CASSLLGAVGETQYF.

The V and J genes are TRBV5-4 and TRBJ2-1; TRBD2 matches 7 bases. In germline, CDR1 is SGHNT, CDR2 YYREEE (reference sequence). Trimming at V came to 3 bases and at J to 6 bases, leaving 6 bases not matched to a gene. CDR3 length equals 14 residues. CDR3 loop: CASSSTGGANEQFF. As DNA, the CDR3 is TGTGCCAGCAGCTCTACGGGAGGAGCCAATGAGCAGTTCTTC.

CDR3 sequence: CASSAGQGRYTF. The CDR3, as DNA: TGTGCCAGCAGCGCCGGACAGGGCCGCTACACCTTC. This sequence joins TRBV11-2 and TRBJ1-2; TRBD1 matches at 8 bases. The V segment lost 5 bases and the J segment 9 bases; nucleotides outside the gene matches: 5. Germline V gene lookup returns CDR1 SGHAT and CDR2 FQNNGV. This CDR3 region has 12 residues.

This clone was detected once. The gene calls are TRBV6-5 and TRBJ2-1, with 13 bases that match TRBD2. The CDR3 is 14 amino acids. Unmatched junction bases numbered 6, after V lost 6 bases and J lost 10 bases. Germline values: CDR1 MNHEY, CDR2 SVGAGI. CDR3 nucleotides: TGTGCCAGCAGGGAGACTAGCGGGGGGCAAGAGCAGTTCTTC. This gives the protein CASRETSGGQEQFF.

DNA of the CDR3: TGTGCCAGCAGCCCCGTCCGGGAGCTGTTTTTT. It is translated as CASSPVRELFF. The rearrangement uses TRBV7-2 and TRBJ2-2, with D unresolved. Germline V CDR1 and CDR2: SGHTA, FQGNSA. The germline V and J ends were trimmed by 5 bases and 9 bases, with 7 bases remaining between them. The CDR3 consists of 11 residues. The whole variable domain, filled in from reference TRBV7-2 and TRBJ2-2, reads GAGVSQSPSNKVTEKGKDVELRCDPISGHTALYWYRQSLGQGLEFLIYFQGNSAPDKSGLPSDRFSAERTGGSVSTLTIQRTQQEDSAVYLCASSPVRELFFGEGSRLTVL.

V gene TRBV29-1 combines with J gene TRBJ1-5; 8 nucleotides align to TRBD1. With V trimmed by 2 bases and J by 7 bases, 4 bases remained unmatched. The length of the CDR3 is 13 residues. Germline CDR1 SQVTM, CDR2 ANQGSEA. Here the CDR3 DNA reads TGCAGCGTTGAACAGGGGGCGGGGCAGCCCCAGCATTTT. This codes for CSVEQGAGQPQHF.

This chain uses TRBV19 with TRBJ2-1; D is ambiguous. This CDR3 comprises 15 residues. The V end was cut by 5 bases, the J end by 0 bases, with 11 bases between. The germline V gene has CDR1 LNHDA and CDR2 SQIVND (reference sequence). This chain's CDR3 is CASSLAGSSYNEQFF. DNA of the CDR3: TGTGCCAGTAGTTTGGCAGGAAGCTCCTACAATGAGCAGTTCTTC.

The chain has TRBV11-2 and TRBJ2-7, with unresolved D. The length of the CDR3 is 16 residues. Germline CDR1 and CDR2: SGHAT and FQNNGV. The V end lost 0 bases, the J end lost 1 base, and 13 bases lay between the germline ends. As DNA, the CDR3 is TGTGCCAGCAGCTTAGATCGGAGAGTCCCGTCCTACGAGCAGTACTTC. This codes for CASSLDRRVPSYEQYF.

The chain carries TRBV9 and TRBJ1-5, with a weak D call TRBD1 (5 bases). This CDR3 has 14 amino acids. Trimming took off 0 bases at V and 3 bases at J, with 7 bases between the two ends. Germline CDR1 is SGDLS and CDR2 is YYNGEE. CDR3 nucleotide sequence: TGTGCCAGCAGCGTAGGACAGTACAATCAGCCCCAGCATTTT. Translated: CASSVGQYNQPQHF.

This rearrangement joins TRBV7-8 to TRBJ2-2; 8 bases line up with TRBD2. Losses at the gene ends were 5 bases for V and 5 bases for J; bases not matched to a gene: 7. The CDR3 has 15 amino acids. CDR1 SGHVS and CDR2 FQNEAQ come from the germline V gene. CDR3 sequence reads: CASSPGGSFTGELFF. The CDR3 DNA reads TGTGCCAGCAGCCCGGGGGGGAGTTTTACCGGGGAGCTGTTTTTT.